The entry below describes one TCR beta chain. What it recognizes is unknown. The data are from a study of cytotoxic CD8 clonotypes in ibrutinib-treated CLL. Overall study context: An average of approximately 260,000 productive templates and 80,000 to 95,000 productive rearrangements was obtained per sample. Study-level points and caveats: Collection times varied between progressing and sustained-remission patients.

Researchers set a sequencing depth target of 1 in 200,000 to 1 in 1 million T cells. TCRdb's table, derived via immunoSEQ multiplex PCR, lists solely in-frame clones and lacks some. The table lists fewer than 400,000 clones, 67% of them singletons. The CDR3 contains 19 residues. In germline, CDR1 is SGHAT, CDR2 FQNNGV. V gave up 3 bases and J gave up 2 bases; unmatched junction bases: 16. The sequence came from a human donor with chronic lymphocytic leukemia. Source: PBMCs, taken after 36 months of ibrutinib treatment. The gene calls are TRBV11-2 and TRBJ2-7, with TRBD2 matching 10 bases. The CDR3 region has the DNA TGTGCCAGCAGCTTCACCTCACGTGGAGCGGGGGGGCCGACCTACGAGCAGTACTTC. Translating gives CASSFTSRGAGGPTYEQYF.